A selection of T cell receptor beta chains follows, all from one sample in a study of shared clonotypes between healthy human individuals. TCRdb's copy holds only in-frame clones and misses some; the assay was immunoSEQ multiplex PCR. The table has roughly 2.5 million clones, around 94% seen once. The sample was naive CD4+ T cells sorted from blood. These receptors all come from a man younger than 35 in good health. CDR3s include the opening cysteine and the closing phenylalanine or tryptophan.

j_call v_call cdr3_aa
TRBJ2-1 TRBV4-2 CASSQARLAGGSYNEQFF
TRBJ2-7 TRBV18 CASSPDRVYEQYF
TRBJ1-4 TRBV4-2 CASSQEEGRGEKLFF
TRBJ2-7 TRBV15 CATSRDLLAGGPKNEQYF
TRBJ2-7 TRBV5-4 CASSLMASYEQYF
TRBJ2-7 TRBV6-5 CASSYEGQANTYEQYF
TRBJ2-4 TRBV5-4 CASSLGTMAKNIQYF
TRBJ1-1 TRBV2 CASSLENTEAFF
TRBJ2-5 TRBV7-2 CASSADQETQYF
TRBJ2-7 TRBV29-1 CSVTRDRGVYEQYF
TRBJ2-7 TRBV2 CASSAAGGSYEQYF
TRBJ2-7 TRBV11-2 CASSLDLGAYEQYF
TRBJ1-5 TRBV28 CASSTIQKGQHF
TRBJ1-1 TRBV18 CASSRDRGSDTEAFF
TRBJ2-3 TRBV5-6 CASSPDRGTDTQYF
TRBJ2-7 TRBV7-6 CASSLGGHEQYF
TRBJ2-3 TRBV10-3 CAISRDLPSDTQYF
TRBJ2-7 TRBV30 CAWTGGHPYEQYF
TRBJ2-3 TRBV10-3 CAISETGASTDTQYF
TRBJ2-1 TRBV7-2 CASSLSSLAGANEQFF
TRBJ2-1 TRBV13 CASSLWSLDNEQFF
TRBJ1-1 TRBV7-2 CASSLGRGRVAFF
TRBJ2-1 TRBV5-1 CASSPGGRFWFF
TRBJ2-2 TRBV30 CAWQEFNTGELFF
TRBJ2-4 TRBV11-3 CASSPGGPGENIQYF
TRBJ2-1 TRBV4-3 CASSQGGNKDNEQFF
TRBJ1-5 TRBV19 CASSITANQPQHF
TRBJ1-3 TRBV2 CASSYTGTGNTIYF
TRBJ2-5 TRBV14 CASSPGYETQYF
TRBJ1-6 TRBV7-2 CASSREGSVSGSPLHF
TRBJ1-2 TRBV19 CASSPDRNYGYTF